This T cell receptor beta chain is drawn from a study of chemoradiotherapy in HPV16-positive cancers. Details on this clone: Its antigen is unknown.

Whole-study results and caveats: Non-HPV-specific T cells did not expand in tumors during treatment, whereas candidate HPV-specific clones and E7-related motifs did. Only two HPV16-positive patients supplied the functional HPV-specificity definition. In HPV16-positive patients, HPV-responsive T-cell expansion tracked better recurrence-free survival.

The data were produced by immunoSEQ multiplex PCR, yet TCRdb's version contains in-frame clones alone and is incomplete. The sample includes about 14,000 clones, approximately 72% of them seen just once. Samples were taken several times over chemoradiotherapy. This sample was obtained from a patient who underwent chemoradiotherapy. This clonotype originated in a human donor with HPV-associated anogenital cancer.

This CDR3 is CASRGRSNEQFF. CDR3 sequence (DNA): TGCGCCAGCAGGGGCCGGAGCAATGAGCAGTTCTTC. V and J are TRBV4-1 and TRBJ2-1; no definite D call. Trimming took off 6 bases at V and 6 bases at J, with 9 bases between the two ends. The CDR3 is 12 residues long. Germline V gene data show CDR1 as MGHRA and CDR2 as YSYEKL.